Listed here is a single T cell receptor (beta chain). As yet, its antigen is unknown. The record originates from a study of shared clonotypes between healthy human individuals. About the study: The plates for each donor numbered three CD4 naive, three CD4 memory, two CD8 naive and one CD8 memory.

The study, taken as a whole, reports: The diversity represented, both genetic and in exposure history, was limited by few donors.

Germline V gene data show CDR1 as SGHNT and CDR2 as YENEEA. With V trimmed by 4 bases and J by 0 bases, 8 bases remained unmatched. The CDR3 runs 18 residues. The repertoire was sequenced with immunoSEQ multiplex PCR; TCRdb's copy has only in-frame clones and lacks some. The sample has about 1 million clones, about 75% seen once; the top ten hold approximately 1.5%. This rearrangement joins TRBV11-3 to TRBJ2-1; 11 nucleotides match TRBD1. Sequences were obtained from memory CD4+ T cells sorted from blood. Subset noted: CD45RA-negative fraction. The sequence came from a man younger than 35 in good health. The CDR3 reads CASSSGDRGKFSYNEQFF. In DNA, the CDR3 is TGTGCCAGCAGCTCGGGGGACAGGGGGAAATTCTCCTACAATGAGCAGTTCTTC. The full variable domain, its missing parts supplied by reference TRBV11-3 and TRBJ2-1, is EAGVVQSPRYKIIEKKQPVAFWCNPISGHNTLYWYLQNLGQGPELLIRYENEEAVDDSQLPKDRFSAERLKGVDSTLKIQPAELGDSAVYLCASSSGDRGKFSYNEQFFGPGTRLTVL.